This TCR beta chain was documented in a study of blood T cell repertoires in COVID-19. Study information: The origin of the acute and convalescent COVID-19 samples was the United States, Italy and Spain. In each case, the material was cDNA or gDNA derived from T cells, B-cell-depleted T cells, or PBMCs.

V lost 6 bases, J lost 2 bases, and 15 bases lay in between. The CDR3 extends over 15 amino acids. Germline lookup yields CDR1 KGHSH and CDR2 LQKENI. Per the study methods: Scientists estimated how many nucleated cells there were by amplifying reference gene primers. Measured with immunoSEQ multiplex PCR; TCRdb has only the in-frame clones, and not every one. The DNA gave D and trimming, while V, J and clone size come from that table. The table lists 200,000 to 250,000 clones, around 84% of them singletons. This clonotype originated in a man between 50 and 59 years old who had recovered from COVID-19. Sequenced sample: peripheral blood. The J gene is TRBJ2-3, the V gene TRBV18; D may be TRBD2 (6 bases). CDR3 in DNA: TGTGCCAGCTCCCCGGGGGACCTACTCACAGATACGCAGTATTTT. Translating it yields CASSPGDLLTDTQYF.